A single sample gave rise to the 23 T cell receptor beta chains below, sequenced in a study of cytomegalovirus exposure and HLA in healthy donors. This PCR relied on a set of 60 Vbeta primers and 13 Jbeta primers. The data were produced by immunoSEQ multiplex PCR, yet TCRdb's version contains in-frame clones alone and is incomplete. This table has approximately 80,000 clones, 65% to 75% appearing once. Sequences were obtained from PBMCs. The receptors were gathered from a man aged 60-69 years in good health and CMV-seronegative.

This CDR3 reads CASSLSGAGIGGEQYF. The CDR3 DNA follows: TGTGCCAGCAGTTTATCGGGGGCCGGGATAGGGGGCGAGCAGTACTTC. The chain is built from TRBV27 and TRBJ2-7; D possibly corresponds to TRBD1 (6 bases). Trimming shortened V by 0 bases and J by 6 bases, and 18 bases separated the two germline ends. This CDR3 has 16 residues. Per the germline V gene, CDR1 is MNHEY and CDR2 is SMNVEV (reference sequence).

CDR3 coding DNA: TGTGCCTCCGCGACTGATTCCTACGAGCAGTACTTC. Amino acids: CASATDSYEQYF. This chain joins TRBV30 and TRBJ2-7; D gene unclear. CDR1 GTSNPN and CDR2 SVGIG come from the germline V gene (reference sequence). The CDR3 length is 12 residues. V was clipped by 7 bases and J by 1 base, with 11 bases between them.

V gene TRBV9 combines with J gene TRBJ1-2; 8 nucleotides align to TRBD1. CDR3 length: 16 amino acids. The trim removed 0 bases at V and 5 bases at J, leaving 9 bases unmatched. Per germline, CDR1 SGDLS and CDR2 YYNGEE. The CDR3 region has the DNA TGTGCCAGCAGCGTAGGAATTCAGGGGGCACGGTATGGCTACACCTTC. This translates into CASSVGIQGARYGYTF.

The V gene is TRBV6-5, the J gene TRBJ2-1; D is unclear. Trimming removed 5 bases at V and 7 bases at J, with 12 bases between. Germline V gene lookup returns CDR1 MNHEY and CDR2 SVGAGI. The CDR3 covers 13 residues. The CDR3 loop is CASSKRSSNEQFF. The CDR3 coding sequence is TGTGCCAGCAGTAAACGGAGCTCAAATGAGCAGTTCTTC.

The sample holds a few counts of this clone. V gene TRBV15 combines with J gene TRBJ2-2; 12 bases are a match to TRBD1. The CDR3 runs to 15 residues. V lost 5 bases, J lost 4 bases, and 2 bases stayed unmatched. CDR1 LNHNV and CDR2 YYDKDF come from the germline V gene (reference sequence). The CDR3 sequence: CATSEGQGATGELFF. As DNA, the CDR3 is TGTGCCACCAGCGAGGGACAGGGGGCCACCGGGGAGCTGTTTTTT.

The chain recombines TRBV15 with TRBJ1-4; D possibly corresponds to TRBD1 (5 bases). This CDR3 contains 15 residues. Germline V lookup: CDR1 LNHNV, CDR2 YYDKDF (reference sequence). V was pared by 3 bases and J by 4 bases, with 12 bases between. The CDR3 loop is CATSSWGSVNEKLFF. In nucleotides, the CDR3 is TGTGCCACCAGCAGTTGGGGCTCGGTTAATGAAAAACTGTTTTTT.

This chain uses TRBV6-6 with TRBJ2-5, with a tentative D call TRBD1 (5 bases). TRBJ2-7 explains the end of the DNA better; the J call may be wrong. The V gene's germline CDR1 is MNHNY and CDR2 SVGAGI (reference sequence). This CDR3 spans 14 amino acids. This chain's CDR3 is CASSYSRTRNEQYF. The CDR3 bases are TGTGCCAGCAGTTACTCGAGGACAAGAAACGAGCAGTACTTC.

In DNA form, the CDR3 reads TGTGCCAGCGTTCGGTCCAGGAACAATCAGCCCCAGCATTTT. Encoded protein: CASVRSRNNQPQHF. J is TRBJ1-5 and V is TRBV5-8; D unclear. The CDR3 is 14 amino acids. From germline, CDR1 is SGHTS and CDR2 YDEGEE. V was cut by 7 bases and J by 3 bases, with 14 bases left in between.

This clone was counted only a few times. The rearrangement links TRBV10-3 to TRBJ2-7; D is unresolved. Trimming took 4 bases from V and 2 from J, leaving 9 bases between them. The length of the CDR3 is 13 residues. Per the germline V gene, CDR1 is ENHRY and CDR2 is SYGVKD. This chain's CDR3 is CAISGSGPYEQYF. In DNA form, the CDR3 reads TGTGCCATCAGTGGTTCTGGGCCCTACGAGCAGTACTTC.

This chain joins TRBV6-6 and TRBJ2-5; 7 bases line up with TRBD1. Germline values: CDR1 MNHNY, CDR2 SVGAGI (reference sequence). The CDR3 covers 16 residues. Trimming removed 4 bases from V and 1 base from J; junction bases left unmatched: 9. Here the CDR3 reads CASSFGQAILQETQYF. As DNA, the CDR3 is TGTGCCAGCAGTTTTGGACAGGCGATTCTCCAAGAGACCCAGTACTTC.

This clone was counted a single time. V gene TRBV19 combines with J gene TRBJ2-1; the match to TRBD2 covers 11 bases. The germline CDR1 and CDR2 sequences are LNHDA and SQIVND (reference sequence). The V gene end was trimmed by 3 bases and the J gene end by 5 bases; junction bases not matched to a gene: 6. This CDR3 region has 16 residues. The DNA for the CDR3 is TGTGCCAGTAGTATCCTTCCTAGCGGGGGGAACAATGAGCAGTTCTTC. Translation: CASSILPSGGNNEQFF.

In this sample, this clone turned up once. The identical CDR3 is also encoded by other nucleotide sequences in the sample. The genes are TRBV27 and TRBJ1-1; 12 bases map to TRBD1. The V segment lost 5 bases and the J segment 5 bases; nucleotides outside the gene matches: 9. Germline values: CDR1 MNHEY, CDR2 SMNVEV (reference sequence). CDR3 size: 16 residues. The CDR3: CASSDRDRGPGTEAFF. The DNA of the CDR3 is TGTGCCAGCAGTGACCGGGACAGGGGGCCGGGGACTGAAGCTTTCTTT.

This clone was recorded once. The V call is TRBV5-1, the J call TRBJ2-7; 11 nucleotides align to TRBD2. Germline V gene data show CDR1 as SGHRS and CDR2 as YFSETQ. This CDR3 is 15 amino acids long. J lost 6 bases, V lost 2 bases, and 7 bases had no gene match. The CDR3 region is CASSFAASGGSEQYF. The CDR3 DNA reads TGCGCCAGCAGCTTCGCGGCTAGCGGGGGGAGCGAGCAGTACTTC.

This clone was seen only once. The chain has TRBV5-5 and TRBJ2-3; D not certain. Looked up from germline, CDR1 is SGHKS and CDR2 is YYEKEE (reference sequence). The ends were cut back, 0 bases at V and 4 bases at J, with 9 bases in the middle. This CDR3 is built from 14 residues. CDR3 coding DNA: TGTGCCAGCAGCTTGGGGTTGCGATCAGATACGCAGTATTTT. It translates to CASSLGLRSDTQYF.

The rearrangement uses TRBV30 and TRBJ1-6; D uncertain. The germline gives CDR1 GTSNPN, CDR2 SVGIG (reference sequence). V gave up 0 bases and J gave up 5 bases, with 8 bases separating them. This CDR3 has 14 residues. The CDR3 region is CAWSVGQNNSPLHF. CDR3 in DNA: TGTGCCTGGAGTGTTGGTCAGAATAATTCACCCCTCCACTTT.

This clone was observed a few times. DNA for the CDR3: TGTGCCAGCAGTAATTATCCAGGGGTGCAAGCTTTCTTT. Its protein product is CASSNYPGVQAFF. The chain is built from TRBV2 and TRBJ1-1; perhaps TRBD1 as D (6 bases). V lost 5 bases and J lost 9, with 16 bases in between. Germline assignment: CDR1 SNHLY and CDR2 FYNNEI. The CDR3 covers 13 residues.

Worth noting for this clone: Sequence at one end of the junction differs from germline and may be a read error. V usage is TRBV7-9 and J usage is TRBJ2-5; 7 bases fit TRBD2. CDR3 length: 12 residues. The germline gives CDR1 SEHNR, CDR2 FQNEAQ (reference sequence). The CDR3 protein is CSSWGGFGTQYF. The CDR3 bases are TGTTCCAGCTGGGGGGGGTTTGGGACCCAGTACTTC.

V is TRBV4-2 and J is TRBJ2-7; 9 bases line up with TRBD2. The V gene end was trimmed by 1 base and the J gene end by 4 bases; junction bases not matched to a gene: 5. This CDR3 is 15 amino acids long. The germline V gene encodes CDR1 LGHNA and CDR2 YNFKEQ. DNA of the CDR3: TGTGCCAGCAGCCAAGGGACTAGCGCGGCGTACGAGCAGTACTTC. This codes for CASSQGTSAAYEQYF.

The rearrangement uses TRBV7-3 and TRBJ2-3; the D gene is possibly TRBD1 (6 bases). The germline CDR1 and CDR2 sequences are SGHTA and FQGTGA. CDR3 size: 12 residues. The V and J ends lost 4 bases and 14 bases respectively, with 16 bases between them. Here the CDR3 DNA reads TGTGCCAGCAGCTCCGAGGGGACACCGTGGTATTTT. Translation: CASSSEGTPWYF.

J is TRBJ1-2 and V is TRBV4-1; D is ambiguous. The CDR3 extends over 16 amino acids. CDR1 MGHRA and CDR2 YSYEKL come from the germline V gene. The V end lost 0 bases, the J end lost 4 bases, and 15 bases lay between the germline ends. CDR3 sequence reads: CASSQDRASRAYGYTF. The CDR3 bases are TGCGCCAGCAGCCAAGATCGCGCTTCTAGAGCCTATGGCTACACCTTC.

The chain joins TRBV9 to TRBJ2-4, with 10 bases matching TRBD2. V dropped 0 bases and J dropped 6; count of bases not matched to a gene: 9. In germline, CDR1 is SGDLS, CDR2 YYNGEE. The CDR3 extends over 17 amino acids. This CDR3 reads CASSVAPDSGGRNIQYF. The DNA of the CDR3 is TGTGCCAGCAGCGTAGCGCCGGATAGCGGGGGGCGAAACATTCAGTACTTC.

The chain joins TRBV11-1 to TRBJ1-5; TRBD1 agrees at 10 bases. The CDR3 is 15 amino acids. Germline V gene data show CDR1 as SGHAT and CDR2 as FQDESV (reference sequence). The ends lost 5 bases at V and 3 bases at J; junction bases unmatched: 4. The chain's CDR3 is CASSDGTGVNQPQHF. The CDR3 coding sequence is TGTGCCAGCAGCGACGGGACAGGGGTCAATCAGCCCCAGCATTTT.

The chain links TRBV9 to TRBJ2-1; a possible D gene is TRBD1 (5 bases). Trimming removed 2 bases at V and 10 bases at J, with 10 bases between. The CDR3 is 12 residues long. CDR1 SGDLS and CDR2 YYNGEE come from the germline V gene. CDR3 bases: TGTGCCAGCAGCGTTGGAAAGGGGGAGCAGTTCTTC. Translation: CASSVGKGEQFF.